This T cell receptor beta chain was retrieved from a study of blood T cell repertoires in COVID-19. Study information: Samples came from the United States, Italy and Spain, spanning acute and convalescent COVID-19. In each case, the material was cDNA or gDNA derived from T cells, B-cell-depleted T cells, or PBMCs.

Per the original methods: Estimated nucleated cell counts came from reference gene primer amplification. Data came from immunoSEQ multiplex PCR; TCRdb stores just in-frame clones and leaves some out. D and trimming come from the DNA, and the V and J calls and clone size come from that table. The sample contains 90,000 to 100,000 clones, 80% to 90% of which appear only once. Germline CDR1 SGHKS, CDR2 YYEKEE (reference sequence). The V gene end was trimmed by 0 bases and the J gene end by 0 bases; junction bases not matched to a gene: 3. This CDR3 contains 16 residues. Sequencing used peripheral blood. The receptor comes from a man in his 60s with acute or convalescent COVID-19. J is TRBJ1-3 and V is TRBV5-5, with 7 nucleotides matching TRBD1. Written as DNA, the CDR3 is TGTGCCAGCAGCTTGGGACAGGGTGGCTCTGGAAACACCATATATTTT. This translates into CASSLGQGGSGNTIYF.